This T cell receptor beta chain was profiled in a study of vaccination effects on CD4 cells after COVID-19. Study-level information: CD4+ T cells specific for antigen were expanded with viral peptide pools by the ViraFEST assay before sequencing. The median interval between the second dose and post-vaccine sampling was 72 days. General observations from the study: Both infection-induced and vaccine-induced clones contracted markedly at late post-vaccination timepoints. Just 1 of 255 vaccine-induced clones in healthy recipients was cross-reactive.

The CDR3 has 12 amino acids. The V and J ends lost 1 base and 8 bases respectively, with 7 bases between them. CDR1 SGHRS and CDR2 YFSETQ come from the germline V gene. This clone was counted only a few times. Its antigen is unidentified. Once cultured for under 11 days, the cells underwent separation to obtain CD4+ T cells. Two-dose BNT162b2 or mRNA-1273 vaccination was given to participants. The method was immunoSEQ multiplex PCR; TCRdb's version includes in-frame clones alone and lacks a portion of them. Of tens of thousands of clones listed, approximately 73% are singletons. The rearrangement uses TRBV5-1 and TRBJ2-1; D call uncertain. The receptor was isolated from a human donor who received a COVID-19 vaccine. Sequenced here: CD4+ T cells from PBMCs cultured without peptide, sampled after COVID-19 vaccination. The CDR3: CASSLMSDEQFF. The CDR3 bases are TGCGCCAGCAGCTTGATGAGTGATGAGCAGTTCTTC.